This TCR beta chain was obtained from a study of blood T cell repertoires in COVID-19. As for the study in general: Samples of COVID-19 (acute and convalescent) were obtained from the United States, Italy and Spain. PBMCs, B-cell-depleted T cells, or T cells provided the cDNA or gDNA that made up the material.

The length of the CDR3 is 14 residues. Trimming at V came to 6 bases and at J to 7 bases, leaving 9 bases not matched to a gene. The germline V gene encodes CDR1 SNHLY and CDR2 FYNNEI. Original data processing: The authors estimated nucleated cell counts from reference gene primer amplification. Clones were read by immunoSEQ multiplex PCR, and TCRdb kept only the in-frame ones, dropping some. V and J calls and clone size are given by that table; D and trimming were obtained from the DNA. The sample carries just under 55,000 clones, under 85% recorded once. The sequenced sample consisted of peripheral blood. This sequence was found in a woman aged 55-69 years with acute or convalescent COVID-19. V is TRBV2 and J is TRBJ1-5; 7 nucleotides align to TRBD1. This CDR3 reads CASSDLTGPQPQHF. Here the CDR3 DNA reads TGTGCCAGCAGCGACCTGACAGGGCCACAGCCCCAGCATTTT.